The 8 T cell receptor beta chains presented below share a single source sample, sequenced in a study of T cells after yellow fever vaccination. TCRdb independently ran MiXCR on the 5' RACE reads; one entry per CDR3 protein. Here the sample spans 510,000 or so distinct CDR3 sequences, about a fifth being singletons. The sample was PBMCs, taken 15 days after the yellow fever booster vaccination. The receptor source for this set is a young man who received the YFV17D yellow fever vaccine.

This chain links TRBV20-1 with TRBJ2-2, with no clear D. Trimming left V 6 bases short and J 8 bases short, with 19 bases between. CDR3 length: 14 amino acids. Germline CDR1 reads DFQATT; CDR2 reads SNEGSKA (reference sequence). CDR3 in amino acids: CSANTAGHGGELFF. Here the CDR3 DNA reads TGCAGTGCAAATACAGCCGGGCATGGAGGGGAGCTGTTTTTT.

The chain uses TRBV10-1 and TRBJ2-3, with 12 positions matching TRBD2. The CDR3 loop spans 18 amino acids. CDR1 is WNHNN, CDR2 SYGVQD, per germline (reference sequence). V lost 0 bases, J lost 4 bases, and 8 bases stayed unmatched. The CDR3 protein is CASSESGTGLAGSDTQYF. CDR3 nucleotide sequence: TGCGCCAGCAGTGAGTCCGGAACCGGACTAGCGGGATCAGATACGCAGTATTTT.

The V and J genes are TRBV2 and TRBJ2-5; TRBD1 is a possible D gene (6 bases). V was pared by 6 bases and J by 1 base, with 15 bases between. The CDR3 has 15 amino acids. CDR1 is SNHLY and CDR2 is FYNNEI in the germline V gene. The CDR3 DNA is TGTGCCAGCAGGGGCCCTACAGGGATCCAAGAGACCCAGTACTTC. As protein: CASRGPTGIQETQYF.

This clonotype was counted many times. The chain has TRBV20-1 and TRBJ2-5; D possibly corresponds to TRBD2 (6 bases). Per the germline V gene, CDR1 is DFQATT and CDR2 is SNEGSKA (reference sequence). Trimming removed 3 bases from V and 4 bases from J, with 12 bases in between. The CDR3 covers 13 residues. The CDR3 bases are TGCAGTGCTAGCAGGGACTCCGGAGAGACCCAGTACTTC. Translating gives CSASRDSGETQYF.

The chain carries TRBV20-1 and TRBJ2-1, with 11 bases identical to TRBD2. Germline V gene data show CDR1 as DFQATT and CDR2 as SNEGSKA (reference sequence). This CDR3 is 17 amino acids long. With 0 bases clipped from V and 4 bases from J, the junction kept 8 bases outside the gene matches. CDR3 residues: CSARDETSGKRYNEQFF. As DNA, the CDR3 is TGCAGTGCTAGAGATGAGACTAGCGGGAAGCGGTACAATGAGCAGTTCTTC.

The chain couples TRBV20-1 to TRBJ2-1; TRBD2 matches at 10 bases. The CDR3 totals 13 residues. CDR1 and CDR2 from the germline V gene are DFQATT and SNEGSKA (reference sequence). CDR3 region: CSETSGTYNEQFF. In DNA form, the CDR3 reads TGCAGCGAAACTAGCGGGACCTACAATGAGCAGTTCTTC.

The chain uses TRBV19 and TRBJ2-7; 9 positions agree with TRBD2. The trim removed 5 bases at V and 3 bases at J, leaving 11 bases unmatched. The CDR3 has 16 amino acids. Germline CDR1 and CDR2: LNHDA and SQIVND (reference sequence). CDR3 amino acids: CASSAGTSQRVYEQYF. For the CDR3, the DNA is TGTGCCAGTAGTGCCGGGACTAGCCAGCGGGTCTACGAGCAGTACTTC. The entire variable domain, with the rest obtained from reference TRBV19 and TRBJ2-7, is as follows: DGGITQSPKYLFRKEGQNVTLSCEQNLNHDAMYWYRQDPGQGLRLIYYSQIVNDFQKGDIAEGYSVSREKKESFPLTVTSAQKNPTAFYLCASSAGTSQRVYEQYFGPGTRLTVT.

This chain connects TRBV7-2 to TRBJ2-5, with TRBD2 matching 11 bases. The CDR3 extends over 15 amino acids. Germline CDR1 reads SGHTA; CDR2 reads FQGNSA. V lost 8 bases and J lost 9; bases outside the gene matches: 14. The CDR3 DNA sequence: TGTGCCAGCTCGCGGGGACTAGCGGCGGAGGGCGCCCAGTACTTC. As protein: CASSRGLAAEGAQYF. The variable domain in full, completed from reference TRBV7-2 and TRBJ2-5, reads GAGVSQSPSNKVTEKGKDVELRCDPISGHTALYWYRQSLGQGLEFLIYFQGNSAPDKSGLPSDRFSAERTGGSVSTLTIQRTQQEDSAVYLCASSRGLAAEGAQYFGPGTRLLVL.